These T cell receptor beta chains were read from a single sample in a study of Ad26.COV2.S vaccination and SARS-CoV-2 variants. Data came from immunoSEQ multiplex PCR; TCRdb stores just in-frame clones and leaves some out. The sample gives hundreds of thousands of clones, 70% to 90% of which show up once; about 1.5% is in the top ten. Sequences were derived from peripheral blood, sampled in a trial of Ad26.COV2.S vaccine versus placebo. The receptors derive from a person between 18 and 60 years old who received the Ad26.COV2.S COVID-19 vaccine or a placebo. Both conserved end residues are part of each CDR3.

v_gene: TRBV7-9; CDR3aa: CASSLPGTRSTYGYTF
v_gene: TRBV18; CDR3aa: CASSPPLSGRAGEQYF
v_gene: TRBV7-2; CDR3aa: CASSFILGEGTEAFF
v_gene: TRBV4-2; CDR3aa: CASSQDRGRDTGELFF
v_gene: TRBV20-1; CDR3aa: CSASGGRTSTDTQYF
v_gene: TRBV7-2; CDR3aa: CATGQETQYF
v_gene: TRBV7-2; CDR3aa: CASSLVSNQPQHF
v_gene: TRBV6-5; CDR3aa: CASREGPNYGYTF
v_gene: TRBV5-4; CDR3aa: CASSSYNEQFF
v_gene: TRBV10-3; CDR3aa: CAISSVVAYEQYF
v_gene: TRBV19; CDR3aa: CASSNGGETQYF
v_gene: TRBV15; CDR3aa: CATSRRTGWGEKLFF
v_gene: TRBV30; CDR3aa: CAWSVTASDIQYF
v_gene: TRBV7-6; CDR3aa: CASSPRGDRNYEQYF
v_gene: TRBV30; CDR3aa: CAWSPSSEKLFF
v_gene: TRBV5-5; CDR3aa: CASSTLGAGANVLTF
v_gene: TRBV2; CDR3aa: CASTLETGGNQPQHF